The 8 T cell receptor beta chains below all came from one sample that was sequenced in a study of Graves' ophthalmopathy and Graves' hyperthyroidism. Beta-chain TCR CDR3 regions were amplified from RNA transcripts. HTBI-primed first-round RT-PCR preceded second-round multiplex PCR. TCRdb re-called the multiplex PCR reads with MiXCR, one entry per CDR3 protein. The sample records some 240,000 distinct CDR3 sequences, 45% being singletons. The sample was peripheral blood. Receptors originate from an adult man with Graves' ophthalmopathy.

The genes are TRBV7-2 and TRBJ2-7; maybe TRBD2 (6 bases). This CDR3 comprises 13 residues. The germline V and J ends were trimmed by 3 bases and 6 bases, with 12 bases remaining between them. CDR1 SGHTA and CDR2 FQGNSA come from the germline V gene. The CDR3 is CASSFGGVAEQYF. Written as DNA, the CDR3 is TGTGCCAGCAGCTTCGGAGGGGTTGCCGAGCAGTACTTC.

This clonotype has just a few counts. The CDR3 loop reads CASSAGWVIRGYTF. Written as DNA, the CDR3 is TGTGCCAGCAGCGCCGGGTGGGTGATTAGAGGCTACACCTTC. V is TRBV12-3 or TRBV12-4 and J is TRBJ1-2; D remains unclear. V shed 6 bases and J shed 8 bases, with 19 bases lying between them. This CDR3 spans 14 amino acids.

This clonotype was seen many times. The chain links TRBV2 to TRBJ1-2, with TRBD1 as a possible D gene (6 bases). The ends were cut back, 7 bases at V and 0 bases at J, with 12 bases in the middle. Germline lookup yields CDR1 SNHLY and CDR2 FYNNEI. The CDR3 loop spans 14 amino acids. The CDR3 DNA reads TGTGCCAGCACCGAACAGGGCTCTAACTATGGCTACACCTTC. Translated, it gives CASTEQGSNYGYTF.

Of note for this clonotype: A much larger clone lies one base from this, so it may be a read error. This CDR3 reads CVTGQANTEAFF. CDR3 DNA: TGTGTCACCGGCCAAGCGAACACTGAAGCTTTCTTT. The chain links TRBV7-2 to TRBJ1-1; D is undetermined. The CDR3 is 12 residues long. Germline-derived CDR1 and CDR2 are SGHTA and FQGNSA.

The DNA of the CDR3 is TGTGCCAGCAGCCCGAGGACAGGGGCGAAAGAGACCCAGTACTTC. As protein: CASSPRTGAKETQYF. The chain uses TRBV9 and TRBJ2-5, with TRBD1 matching 9 bases. V trimming: 4 bases; J trimming: 3 bases; junction bases outside the gene matches: 7. The germline gives CDR1 SGDLS, CDR2 YYNGEE. The CDR3 covers 15 residues. Together with reference TRBV9 and TRBJ2-5, the CDR3 gives the full variable domain: DSGVTQTPKHLITATGQRVTLRCSPRSGDLSVYWYQQSLDQGLQFLIQYYNGEERAKGNILERFSAQQFPDLHSELNLSSLELGDSALYFCASSPRTGAKETQYFGPGTRLLVL.

V is TRBV19 and J is TRBJ2-5; no clear D. The CDR3 loop spans 15 amino acids. The V gene lost 3 bases and the J gene lost 5 bases, with 16 bases spanning the gap. Germline V gene lookup returns CDR1 LNHDA and CDR2 SQIVND (reference sequence). CDR3 sequence (DNA): TGTGCCAGTAGTATTAGCCTGGACGCTTTTGAGACCCAGTACTTC. It codes for CASSISLDAFETQYF.

With respect to this clonotype: A read error may be the cause here, since a much bigger clone is one base away. The chain carries TRBV7-8 and TRBJ2-5, with 8 bases fitting TRBD1. CDR1 is SGHVS and CDR2 is FQNEAQ in the germline V gene. The CDR3 covers 16 residues. The chain's CDR3 is CAGSFIGQGDQETQYF. The CDR3 DNA is TGTGCCGGCAGCTTTATTGGACAGGGAGACCAAGAGACCCAGTACTTC.

This chain uses TRBV19 with TRBJ1-5, with 7 bases lining up with TRBD1. V gave up 5 bases and J gave up 3 bases; unmatched junction bases: 10. Germline V CDR1 and CDR2: LNHDA, SQIVND (reference sequence). This CDR3 contains 16 residues. The CDR3 bases are TGTGCCAGTAGTGTCTTTCAGGGGGATCCCAATCAGCCCCAGCATTTT. It codes for CASSVFQGDPNQPQHF.